A single T cell receptor beta chain is shown here with its context. Its cognate antigen is unknown. This specimen comes from a study of shared clonotypes between healthy human individuals. Regarding the study as a whole: It was the non-shared clonotypes that had lower generation probabilities than clonotypes shared by all four donors. Naive subsets tended to show greater estimated richness than memory subsets.

Germline V lookup: CDR1 WSHSY, CDR2 SAAADI. CDR3 length: 14 amino acids. V shed 7 bases and J shed 3 bases, with 15 bases lying between them. Generated by immunoSEQ multiplex PCR, the TCRdb table keeps only in-frame clones and is missing some. The data hold around 2.1 million clones, with around 93% observed a single time. Naive-designated CD8 cells lacked CD45RO, were positively enriched for CCR7, and omitted terminally differentiated effector memory CD45RA+ cells. The study drew its donors from healthy HIV-negative adults without recent acute infections or vaccinations. Within Nashville, Tennessee resided all donors, each a Caucasian adult.

The rearrangement uses TRBV10-2 and TRBJ1-1; D might be TRBD1 (5 bases). The clonotype was recovered from a man aged 18 to 35 in good health. Some clones in this sample may be carry-over from other donors' samples. Material for sequencing was naive CD8+ T cells from PBMCs. This chain's CDR3 is CASTRRGEDTEAFF. CDR3 coding DNA: TGCGCCAGCACCCGAAGAGGGGAGGACACTGAAGCTTTCTTT.